The 14 T cell receptor beta chains below were found in one sample sequenced in a study of blood T cell repertoires in COVID-19. The table came from immunoSEQ multiplex PCR; TCRdb's copy has only in-frame clones and leaves some out. The sample contains roughly 62,000 clones, more than 65% of which appear only once. The material sequenced was peripheral blood. Receptor source: a man aged 80 or over with COVID-19, enrolled during active disease.

This clone was counted between two and nine times. This chain joins TRBV7-2 and TRBJ1-1, with a tentative D call TRBD1 (6 bases). From germline, CDR1 is SGHTA and CDR2 FQGNSA. V gave up 5 bases and J gave up 4 bases, with 14 bases separating them. This CDR3 has 14 amino acids. For the CDR3, the DNA is TGTGCCAGCAGCGGCCAGGGGTCGGGCACTGAAGCTTTCTTT. As protein: CASSGQGSGTEAFF.

The chain links TRBV5-6 to TRBJ1-1, with D perhaps matching TRBD1 (5 bases). The CDR3 sequence is 14 residues long. V was shortened by 4 bases and J by 3 bases, with 13 bases between the two germline ends. Germline CDR1 SGHDT, CDR2 YYEEEE. In DNA form, the CDR3 reads TGTGCCAGCAGCCCGGGGGTCTCGGACACTGAAGCTTTCTTT. Amino acids: CASSPGVSDTEAFF.

This clone was picked up one time. The J gene is TRBJ2-7, the V gene TRBV6-2 or TRBV6-3; TRBD2 might be the D (5 bases). This CDR3 contains 14 residues. Germline-derived CDR1 and CDR2 are MNHEY and SVGEGT. The V end lost 5 bases, the J end lost 5 bases, and 16 bases lay between the germline ends. CDR3 in amino acids: CASSDPSMFDEQYV. The CDR3 DNA reads TGTGCCAGCAGTGACCCTAGCATGTTCGACGAGCAGTACGTC.

The chain carries TRBV29-1 and TRBJ2-2, with TRBD2 matching over 7 bases. This CDR3 has 16 amino acids. Germline loops: CDR1 SQVTM, CDR2 ANQGSEA. The V and J ends lost 4 bases and 0 bases, in that order; junction bases with no gene match: 8. CDR3 in DNA: TGCAGCGTTGCTCGATCGGGGGGAACGAACACCGGGGAGCTGTTTTTT. Amino acid sequence: CSVARSGGTNTGELFF.

The rearrangement links TRBV6-5 to TRBJ1-5, with D uncertain. With 6 bases removed from V and 0 bases from J, the gap between germline ends came to 6 bases. CDR3 size: 13 residues. The V gene's germline CDR1 is MNHEY and CDR2 SVGAGI. CDR3 DNA: TGTGCCAGCAGGCCAGGTAGCAATCAGCCCCAGCATTTT. It specifies CASRPGSNQPQHF.

The table lists this clone with a count of one. The chain joins TRBV14 to TRBJ1-6, with a possible D match to TRBD1 (5 bases). There are 15 residues in the CDR3. Per germline, CDR1 SGHDN and CDR2 FVKESK. The germline V and J ends were trimmed by 1 base and 10 bases, with 14 bases remaining between them. Written as DNA, the CDR3 is TGTGCCAGCAGCCAAGCCCGCCTTTGGGGCTCACCCCTCCACTTT. It is translated as CASSQARLWGSPLHF.

This sequence joins TRBV21-1 and TRBJ1-1. TRBV21-1 has pseudogene status. This CDR3 is built from 16 residues. The CDR3 DNA reads as TGTGCCAGCAGCCTCCGCCTGTCCCGGGGTGGCACTGAAGCTTTCTTT. This translates into CASSLRLSRGGTEAFF.

The chain links TRBV6-2 or TRBV6-3 to TRBJ1-2, with no clear D. The CDR3 contains 15 residues. CDR1 and CDR2 (germline): MNHEY, SVGEGT. V dropped 0 bases and J dropped 8 bases, with 16 bases sitting between them. The CDR3 DNA sequence: TGTGCCAGCAGTTACTCCCCCGGCCTAGGTGGAGGCTACACCTTC. Its protein product is CASSYSPGLGGGYTF.

The rearrangement links TRBV7-2 to TRBJ2-2; D possibly corresponds to TRBD1 (6 bases). The germline V gene encodes CDR1 SGHTA and CDR2 FQGNSA. Between the trimmed V and J ends, which lost 7 bases and 3 bases, there was a span of 9 bases. The CDR3 is made up of 13 amino acids. The DNA for the CDR3 is TGTGCCAGCAACCAGGGGTACACCGGGGAGCTGTTTTTT. Translation gives CASNQGYTGELFF.

This sequence joins TRBV5-4 and TRBJ1-1; TRBD1 matches at 12 bases. In germline, CDR1 is SGHNT, CDR2 YYREEE (reference sequence). V lost 4 bases, J lost 5 bases, and 9 bases stayed unmatched. CDR3 size: 16 residues. In DNA, the CDR3 is TGTGCCAGCAGCGCCGGGACAGGGGGCTACGGGACTGAAGCTTTCTTT. It translates to CASSAGTGGYGTEAFF.

V usage is TRBV18 and J usage is TRBJ1-5; TRBD1 agrees at 7 bases. CDR1 and CDR2 (germline): KGHSH, LQKENI. The CDR3 spans 18 residues. V shed 4 bases, J shed 0 bases, and the junction held 12 bases outside the gene matches. The CDR3 spells CASSQRPGTDYSNQPQHF. For the CDR3, the DNA is TGTGCCAGCTCACAACGTCCCGGGACAGATTATAGCAATCAGCCCCAGCATTTT.

As regards this clone: This sample includes further DNA sequences coding for the same CDR3. This chain uses TRBV28 with TRBJ1-1; tentative D call: TRBD1 (5 bases). The germline V gene encodes CDR1 MDHEN and CDR2 SYDVKM. V lost 3 bases, J lost 0 bases, and 8 bases lay in between. CDR3 length: 14 amino acids. CDR3: CASSFGGVNTEAFF. CDR3 nucleotides: TGTGCCAGCAGTTTCGGGGGAGTGAACACTGAAGCTTTCTTT.

This clone has more than one count but fewer than ten. The CDR3 DNA reads as TGTGCCAGCAGTGATCCCTGGACCCGCAGGGGCGGGGAGCTGTTTTTT. Its translation: CASSDPWTRRGGELFF. The chain links TRBV6-1 to TRBJ2-2; maybe TRBD1 (6 bases). The V gene's germline CDR1 is MNHNS and CDR2 SASEGT. Deletions cut 3 bases from V and 7 bases from J, with 18 bases between. The CDR3 is 16 residues long.

Turning to this clone: This same CDR3 is encoded by further DNA sequences in the sample. The V gene is TRBV24-1, the J gene TRBJ1-1; 9 bases are a match to TRBD1. Trimming at V came to 2 bases and at J to 3 bases, leaving 3 bases not matched to a gene. The CDR3 consists of 15 residues. CDR1 is KGHDR and CDR2 is SFDVKD in the germline V gene. The CDR3 region is CATSDSRTGDTEAFF. The CDR3 region has the DNA TGTGCCACCAGTGATTCAAGGACAGGGGACACTGAAGCTTTCTTT.